This T cell receptor beta chain was found in a study of cytomegalovirus exposure and HLA in healthy donors. CDR1 is MDHEN, CDR2 SYDVKM, per germline. V was pared by 6 bases and J by 3 bases, with 12 bases between. The CDR3 length is 14 residues. It was healthy bone marrow donors who served as donors. Study results and caveats: With high specificity and sensitivity, the classifier reportedly diagnosed cytomegalovirus status. Confirmation was obtained in vitro that a few CMV-associated chains are specific for CMV antigens.

13 Jbeta primers and 60 Vbeta primers were used for the PCR. TCRdb keeps only in-frame clones here, not all; method: immunoSEQ multiplex PCR. Here the sample spans fewer than 200,000 clones, around 88% being singletons. For this clone: Its antigen is currently unknown.

This clonotype was sampled from a man aged 40-55 years in good health and CMV-seropositive. The chain is built from TRBV28 and TRBJ1-5; D might be TRBD1 (6 bases). The sequencing sample was made of PBMCs. CDR3 amino acids: CASRVQGSNQPQHF. DNA for the CDR3: TGTGCCAGCAGAGTACAGGGATCCAATCAGCCCCAGCATTTT.